Presented here are 21 T cell receptor beta chains from one specimen sequenced in a study of T cells in Graves' hyperthyroidism and ophthalmopathy. RNA transcripts were the template for amplifying TCR beta CDR3 regions. TCR CDR3 underwent first-round RT-PCR with the HTBI primer set. TCRdb reanalysed the multiplex PCR reads using MiXCR and keeps one entry per CDR3 protein. Seen here are approximately 410,000 distinct CDR3 sequences, 12% to 15% observed once, and the top ten hold approximately 5.8%. Sequenced: blood. The receptor set was obtained from a woman aged 18-29 years with Graves' hyperthyroidism.

This clonotype was counted ten times or more. The V and J genes are TRBV11-1 and TRBJ2-1; D remains ambiguous. The CDR3 runs to 16 residues. Germline assignment: CDR1 SGHAT and CDR2 FQDESV (reference sequence). The V and J ends lost 5 bases and 6 bases respectively, with 20 bases between them. This chain's CDR3 is CASSAQSTDPSNEQFF. CDR3 DNA sequence: TGTGCCAGCAGCGCCCAGTCAACAGACCCCTCCAATGAGCAGTTCTTC.

The gene calls are TRBV18 and TRBJ2-2; D is undetermined. V lost 3 bases, J lost 1 base, and 12 bases lay in between. CDR1 KGHSH and CDR2 LQKENI come from the germline V gene. The CDR3 covers 16 residues. Here the CDR3 reads CASSPRRTENTGELFF. CDR3 nucleotide sequence: TGTGCCAGCTCACCTCGTAGGACGGAGAACACCGGGGAGCTGTTTTTT.

V is TRBV11-2 and J is TRBJ2-7; D gene ambiguous. The CDR3 is made up of 13 amino acids. Germline V gene sequence: CDR1 SGHAT, CDR2 FQNNGV. The V and J ends lost 0 bases and 8 bases respectively, with 11 bases between them. CDR3 sequence (DNA): TGTGCCAGCAGCTTAGAAGGACCGGCGCAGCAGTACTTC. Its translation: CASSLEGPAQQYF.

This clonotype has ten or more counts. V gene TRBV7-9 combines with J gene TRBJ1-2, with TRBD1 matching 8 bases. The CDR3 loop spans 15 amino acids. With 5 bases clipped from V and 12 bases from J, the junction kept 17 bases outside the gene matches. Germline V gene lookup returns CDR1 SEHNR and CDR2 FQNEAQ (reference sequence). The CDR3 sequence: CASSGPDQGAHPDTF. In DNA, the CDR3 is TGTGCCAGCAGCGGCCCGGATCAGGGGGCCCACCCAGACACCTTC.

This clonotype was recorded many times. The V and J genes are TRBV20-1 and TRBJ2-7; perhaps TRBD1 as D (6 bases). The CDR3 has 13 residues. Germline V gives CDR1 DFQATT, CDR2 SNEGSKA (reference sequence). V lost 6 bases, J lost 0 bases, and 12 bases lay in between. CDR3 nucleotides: TGCAGTGCCCTGGACAGAATCTCCTACGAGCAGTACTTC. Encoded protein: CSALDRISYEQYF.

This clonotype was seen many times. This sequence joins TRBV28 and TRBJ2-1, with a possible D match to TRBD2 (6 bases). This CDR3 contains 15 residues. V was pared by 2 bases and J by 7 bases, with 15 bases between. Germline V gives CDR1 MDHEN, CDR2 SYDVKM. The CDR3 spells CASSLSQGGGNEQFF. DNA for the CDR3: TGTGCCAGCAGTTTAAGTCAGGGAGGCGGAAATGAGCAGTTCTTC. The entire variable domain, with the rest obtained from reference TRBV28 and TRBJ2-1, is as follows: DVKVTQSSRYLVKRTGEKVFLECVQDMDHENMFWYRQDPGLGLRLIYFSYDVKMKEKGDIPEGYSVSREKKERFSLILESASTNQTSMYLCASSLSQGGGNEQFFGPGTRLTVL.

A note on this clonotype: Relative to the germline gene, one junction end is altered; a read error may explain this. The chain is built from TRBV4-1 and TRBJ1-5; D uncertain. Germline V gene sequence: CDR1 MGHRA, CDR2 YSYEKL. The CDR3 is 17 residues long. CDR3 protein: CACSQDVIPSTGRPQHF. Written as DNA, the CDR3 is TGCGCCTGCAGCCAAGACGTAATCCCGTCAACCGGGAGGCCCCAGCATTTT.

This chain uses TRBV28 with TRBJ2-1; TRBD2 agrees at 11 bases. From germline, CDR1 is MDHEN and CDR2 SYDVKM. Trimming removed 5 bases from V and 3 bases from J; junction bases left unmatched: 6. This CDR3 region has 16 residues. In DNA, the CDR3 is TGTGCCAGCAGTCCCTTAGCGGGAGGGCTCTACAATGAGCAGTTCTTC. Its translation: CASSPLAGGLYNEQFF.

This clonotype was detected a few times. The rearrangement uses TRBV27 and TRBJ2-7; D is unclear. This CDR3 has 13 residues. Trimming shortened V by 6 bases and J by 3 bases, and 12 bases separated the two germline ends. Germline values: CDR1 MNHEY, CDR2 SMNVEV (reference sequence). The CDR3 nucleotides are TGTGCCAGCAGGTACGGACCGCTCTACGAGCAGTACTTC. It yields the protein CASRYGPLYEQYF.

This clonotype was seen only a few times. The rearrangement links TRBV4-1 to TRBJ2-7; TRBD2 might be the D (6 bases). The V end was cut by 1 base, the J end by 0 bases, with 10 bases between. The germline V gene encodes CDR1 MGHRA and CDR2 YSYEKL. CDR3 length equals 15 residues. Here the CDR3 reads CASSQVTGSSYEQYF. As DNA, the CDR3 is TGCGCCAGCAGCCAAGTGACCGGGAGCTCCTACGAGCAGTACTTC.

This clonotype was seen at least ten times. V usage is TRBV28 and J usage is TRBJ1-1; possibly TRBD1 for D (5 bases). The CDR3 length is 16 residues. Trimming took 5 bases from V and 5 from J, leaving 21 bases between them. Germline V gene sequence: CDR1 MDHEN, CDR2 SYDVKM. The DNA for the CDR3 is TGTGCCAGCAGTGCATCCTCCGGGGGGTCTGGAACTGAAGCTTTCTTT. Its translation is CASSASSGGSGTEAFF.

In regard to this clonotype: Just one base apart from a much larger clone, this may be a read error. The chain uses TRBV9 and TRBJ1-2; TRBD1 might be the D (5 bases). Germline V gene data show CDR1 as SGDLS and CDR2 as YYNGEE. The CDR3 has 13 residues. The CDR3 spells CASSLGDSTGCTF. The DNA of the CDR3 is TGTGCCAGCAGCCTGGGAGACAGCACTGGCTGCACCTTC.

About this clonotype itself: A much larger clone sits a single nucleotide away, making a read error possible. This chain connects TRBV7-6 to TRBJ2-1, with 9 bases identical to TRBD2. V lost 1 base to trimming and J lost 7 bases; unmatched junction nucleotides: 8. In germline, CDR1 is SGHVS, CDR2 FNYEAQ. This CDR3 comprises 16 residues. This chain's CDR3 is CASSLGWREGVNEQFF. The DNA of the CDR3 is TGTGCCAGCAGCTTAGGCTGGCGGGAGGGCGTAAATGAGCAGTTCTTC.

This clonotype was seen many times. The chain combines TRBV2 with TRBJ2-6; 9 nucleotides line up with TRBD1. The junction had 11 bases not matched to a gene; V was cut back by 6 bases and J by 2 bases. Germline CDR1 reads SNHLY; CDR2 reads FYNNEI. This CDR3 is built from 18 residues. The chain's CDR3 is CASSFPGTGKAGANVLTF. Written as DNA, the CDR3 is TGTGCCAGCAGCTTCCCCGGGACAGGGAAGGCTGGGGCCAACGTCCTGACTTTC.

This clonotype was picked up a small number of times. A read error may explain this, as a much larger clone is one base away. J is TRBJ2-7 and V is TRBV28; D perhaps matches TRBD2 (6 bases). This CDR3 has 14 residues. V lost 11 bases and J 0 bases, leaving 17 bases between the germline ends. CDR1 and CDR2 (germline): MDHEN, SYDVKM. CDR3 DNA: TGTGCCGGCACCTTTAGCGGAGCCTCCTACGAGCAGTACTTC. It encodes CAGTFSGASYEQYF.

This clonotype was observed at least ten times. This rearrangement joins TRBV7-3 to TRBJ1-6; perhaps TRBD1 as D (5 bases). This CDR3 is built from 16 residues. Germline assignment: CDR1 SGHTA and CDR2 FQGTGA. Between the trimmed V and J ends, which lost 4 bases and 6 bases, there was a span of 16 bases. Here the CDR3 DNA reads TGTGCCAGCAGCTCTCAGGGCCTCCCGTCTAATTCACCCCTCCACTTT. The encoded protein is CASSSQGLPSNSPLHF.

This clonotype was detected ten times or more. The gene calls are TRBV12-3 or TRBV12-4 and TRBJ2-1, with 8 bases that match TRBD1. This CDR3 has 14 residues. J was trimmed by 5 bases and V by 6 bases; bases with no gene match: 6. CDR3 nucleotide sequence: TGTGCCAGCAGCACTCCGGACAGGGACAATGAGCAGTTCTTC. Translation: CASSTPDRDNEQFF.

The chain has TRBV10-2 and TRBJ2-7; 7 bases are shared with TRBD2. This CDR3 has 14 residues. Germline CDR1 reads WSHSY; CDR2 reads SAAADI. Germline trimming cut 5 bases from V and 2 bases from J; bases unmatched to any gene: 6. CDR3 nucleotide sequence: TGCGCCAGCAGTACACAGCGGGGTACCTACGAGCAGTACTTC. Amino acids: CASSTQRGTYEQYF.

At least ten counts were recorded for this clonotype. The rearrangement uses TRBV19 and TRBJ1-1; the match to TRBD1 covers 11 bases. This CDR3 has 16 residues. Germline CDR1 and CDR2: LNHDA and SQIVND (reference sequence). V was clipped by 3 bases and J by 4 bases; unmatched bases: 7. The CDR3 loop reads CASSILRGQGGTEAFF. The CDR3 nucleotides read TGTGCCAGTAGTATCCTCCGGGGACAGGGGGGCACTGAAGCTTTCTTT.

This clonotype has just one count. The V gene is TRBV12-3 or TRBV12-4, the J gene TRBJ1-6; 9 nucleotides match TRBD1. CDR3 length: 16 amino acids. The junction had 15 bases not matched to a gene; V was cut back by 8 bases and J by 10 bases. CDR3 nucleotide sequence: TGTGCCAGCGCCACGATCCGGGGGGACAGGGACTCACCCCTCCACTTT. It encodes CASATIRGDRDSPLHF.

This clonotype was seen a handful of times. The gene calls are TRBV5-4 and TRBJ1-4; 7 nucleotides agree with TRBD1. This CDR3 is built from 16 residues. The V segment lost 5 bases and the J segment 4 bases; nucleotides outside the gene matches: 11. CDR1 and CDR2 (germline): SGHNT, YYREEE (reference sequence). The CDR3: CASRQGGPQGNEKLFF. Here the CDR3 DNA reads TGTGCCAGCAGGCAGGGGGGGCCGCAGGGTAATGAAAAACTGTTTTTT.